Listed below are T cell receptor beta chains from one sample, sequenced in a study of blood T cells in healthy people across ages. MiXCR, applied by TCRdb to the 5' RACE reads, yields one record per CDR3 protein. The data contain hundreds of thousands of distinct CDR3 sequences, 24% of them singletons. The same data also went into a second study, on T cells of mothers and their children.

Source material: blood. The source of these receptors is a boy aged 5-17 years in good health. The CDR3 runs from the conserved cysteine through the conserved F or W. The D gene is left open where the match is weak. Size is stated for part of the rows, as once, few or many counts, or as a class when the clone is expanded.

NA,NA,TRBJ2-1,TRBV9,TGTGCCAGCAGTTTTACGAGCAAATACAATGAGCAGTTCTTC,CASSFTSKYNEQFF
few,TRBD1,TRBJ1-4,TRBV7-9,TGTGCCAGCAGGCCCGGGACAGGGGGCGCGGGTAATGAAAAACTGTTTTTT,CASRPGTGGAGNEKLFF
NA,TRBD2,TRBJ2-1,TRBV6-2/TRBV6-3,TGTGCCAGCAGTTACAACGCGGGGCGGGAGGGCCCCTACAATGAGCAGTTCTTC,CASSYNAGREGPYNEQFF
NA,NA,TRBJ2-7,TRBV5-6,TGTGCCAGCACCCGGGGTGTCGAGGCCTACGAGCAGTACTTC,CASTRGVEAYEQYF
NA,NA,TRBJ2-1,TRBV4-3,TGCGCCAGCAGCCAAGAAGTGAGGAATGAGCAGTTCTTC,CASSQEVRNEQFF
few,TRBD1,TRBJ1-5,TRBV29-1,TGCAGCATACAGGGGGCTAACAATCAGCCCCAGCATTTT,CSIQGANNQPQHF
few,NA,TRBJ2-1,TRBV28,TGTGCCAGCAGTTGTAGGATGTTATACAATGAGCAGTTCTTC,CASSCRMLYNEQFF
NA,NA,TRBJ1-4,TRBV28,TGTGCCAGCAGATACACAGGGTCCCGTGATGAAAAACTGTTTTTT,CASRYTGSRDEKLFF
few,TRBD1,TRBJ2-5,TRBV20-1,TGCAGTGCTAGAGAGAGGACAGGGGGTCCCTCCGGGCAGTACTTC,CSARERTGGPSGQYF
NA,TRBD2,TRBJ2-1,TRBV5-1,TGCGCCAGCAGCTTGGCCCGTCTAGCGGGCCAGAATGAGCAGTTCTTC,CASSLARLAGQNEQFF
NA,NA,TRBJ2-1,TRBV28,TGTGCCAGCAGTTTAGAGGCCCGGCTGGAATTCTACAATGAGCAGTTCTTC,CASSLEARLEFYNEQFF
NA,TRBD1,TRBJ2-1,TRBV6-5,TGTGCCAGCAGTTACTTAGGGACAGGGGATACCTACAATGAGCAGTTCTTC,CASSYLGTGDTYNEQFF
few,TRBD1,TRBJ1-2,TRBV20-1,TGCAGTGCTGTAGGGACAGTTTTTGAGGGCTACACCTTC,CSAVGTVFEGYTF
NA,NA,TRBJ1-1,TRBV19,TGTGCCAGCAACTCAAAGTCAGGCAGCAACACTGAAGCTTTCTTT,CASNSKSGSNTEAFF
few,NA,TRBJ2-2,TRBV4-1,TGCGCCACCCAACCGTGGGCGCGAGGCACCGGGGAGCTGTTTTTT,CATQPWARGTGELFF
NA,TRBD1,TRBJ2-1,TRBV2,TGTGCCAGCAGTGAATTCGGAGGTACAGGGGGTTTCTACAATGAGCAGTTCTTC,CASSEFGGTGGFYNEQFF
once,TRBD2,TRBJ2-1,TRBV7-6,TGTGCCAGCAGCTCCCCGGGGACTAGTACCTTCCCTGTGCAGTTCTTC,CASSSPGTSTFPVQFF
few,NA,TRBJ2-7,TRBV29-1,TGCAGCGTTGGCATGTCCGGGCCGCGGAACTACGAGCAGTACTTC,CSVGMSGPRNYEQYF
NA,TRBD1,TRBJ2-3,TRBV27,TGTGCCAGCAGTTTATCTCCCGGGACAGGGGGCACAGATACGCAGTATTTT,CASSLSPGTGGTDTQYF
NA,NA,TRBJ1-5,TRBV19,TGTGCCAGTAGCACAACAGGGAGGTACAATCAGCCCCAGCATTTT,CASSTTGRYNQPQHF
NA,NA,TRBJ1-2,TRBV20-1,TGCAGTGCCCCGGATGAGAACTATGGCTACACCTTC,CSAPDENYGYTF
few,TRBD2,TRBJ2-1,TRBV6-2/TRBV6-3,TGTGCCAGCAGTCAAGCGGGAGTTGAGCAGTTCTTC,CASSQAGVEQFF
NA,NA,TRBJ2-7,TRBV20-1,TGCAGTGCCCAAAGACTCCAGCGGTCCTACGAGCAGTACTTC,CSAQRLQRSYEQYF
NA,TRBD1,TRBJ1-4,TRBV6-1,TGTGCCAGCAGTCCTAATCCCAGGGGGGCTGGGGAAAAACTGTTTTTT,CASSPNPRGAGEKLFF
NA,TRBD1,TRBJ2-7,TRBV28,TGTGCCAGCAGTTTGGTAGGGGACAGGGACGTCGAGCAGTACTTC,CASSLVGDRDVEQYF
NA,TRBD1,TRBJ2-5,TRBV6-2/TRBV6-3,TGTGCCAGCAGCCCAATCAACATACAGGGGATGGAGACCCAGTACTTC,CASSPINIQGMETQYF
few,NA,TRBJ2-3,TRBV29-1,TGCAGCGAGGTCGGTCGCACAGATACGCAGTATTTT,CSEVGRTDTQYF
few,TRBD2,TRBJ2-3,TRBV2,TGTGCCAGCAGTGAAATCGGGCTAGCGGGAGCTGCAGATACGCAGTATTTT,CASSEIGLAGAADTQYF